Listed below are T cell receptor beta chains from one sample, sequenced in a study of human T cells and chemical hapten exposure. One entry per CDR3 protein, called by TCRdb with MiXCR from the RACE reads. The sample lists approximately 350,000 distinct CDR3 sequences, just under 6.5% occurring once. Material: whole blood, obtained in connection with sensitization to the hapten diphenylcyclopropenone (DPC). The receptors stem from a woman aged 18-29 years with alopecia areata. Some clones in this sample may be carry-over from other donors' samples. CDR3s include the opening cysteine and the closing phenylalanine or tryptophan. A D gene is named only where the DNA matches it firmly. Size tells how often a clone was seen (once, few, many) or the class of an expanded clone, and some rows leave it out.

d_gene	v_gene	abundance	j_gene	CDR3aa	CDR3nt
-	TRBV14	-	TRBJ1-1	CASSRTVHTEAFF	TGTGCCAGCAGCCGGACGGTCCACACTGAAGCTTTCTTT
TRBD2	TRBV5-6	-	TRBJ2-5	CASSLELAGQEIQYF	TGTGCCAGCAGCTTGGAGCTAGCGGGGCAAGAGATCCAGTACTTC
TRBD1	TRBV18	few	TRBJ1-6	CASSPIGQGSSYNSPLHF	TGTGCCAGCTCACCCATCGGACAGGGGAGCTCCTATAATTCACCCCTCCACTTT
-	TRBV11-2	-	TRBJ2-7	CASSLDPGRVNREQYF	TGTGCCAGCAGCTTAGATCCAGGCAGGGTAAATCGCGAGCAGTACTTC
-	TRBV27	-	TRBJ1-5	CASSLNRVVGQPQHF	TGTGCCAGCAGTTTAAACAGGGTCGTCGGTCAGCCCCAGCATTTT
-	TRBV7-2	-	TRBJ1-5	CASSLRLGGQPQHF	TGTGCCAGCAGCTTACGGTTGGGCGGACAGCCCCAGCATTTT
TRBD1	TRBV12-3/TRBV12-4	many	TRBJ1-2	CASSSLLRGLNPSYGYTF	TGTGCCAGCAGTTCGCTACTCAGGGGGCTCAACCCTAGCTATGGCTACACCTTC
-	TRBV4-3	many	TRBJ1-1	CASSQDQSSAIVNTEAFF	TGCGCCAGCAGCCAAGATCAAAGCTCGGCCATTGTGAACACTGAAGCTTTCTTT
-	TRBV13	-	TRBJ2-5	CASSLEVSWDQETQYF	TGTGCCAGCAGCTTAGAAGTATCGTGGGACCAAGAGACCCAGTACTTC
-	TRBV6-4	-	TRBJ1-2	CATGGRQASYGYTF	TGTGCCACCGGGGGGAGACAGGCATCCTATGGCTACACCTTC
TRBD1	TRBV28	few	TRBJ2-7	CASATGGYSYEQYF	TGTGCCAGCGCTACAGGGGGTTACTCCTACGAGCAGTACTTC
-	TRBV20-1	-	TRBJ2-1	CSASNEQFF	TGCAGTGCTAGCAATGAGCAGTTCTTC
-	TRBV6-1	-	TRBJ1-5	CASSESTIYDQPQHF	TGTGCCAGCAGTGAATCTACAATCTACGATCAGCCCCAGCATTTT
-	TRBV6-5	many	TRBJ1-1	CASTTYFRDEAFF	TGTGCCAGCACCACATACTTCCGGGATGAAGCTTTCTTT
-	TRBV6-6	few	TRBJ1-4	CASSYSTPRDTNEKLFF	TGTGCCAGCAGTTACTCGACCCCCCGGGACACAAATGAAAAACTGTTTTTT
-	TRBV28	-	TRBJ1-3	CASSRVGGGNTIYF	TGTGCCAGCAGTAGGGTGGGTGGCGGAAACACCATATATTTT
-	TRBV6-2/TRBV6-3	many	TRBJ2-3	CASSYNTDTQYF	TGTGCCAGCAGTTACAACACAGATACGCAGTATTTT
TRBD1	TRBV7-9	-	TRBJ2-7	CASSPVPGQGYEQYF	TGTGCCAGCAGCCCAGTCCCGGGACAGGGTTACGAGCAGTACTTC
-	TRBV4-2	-	TRBJ2-7	CASSQAVDSSYEQYF	TGTGCCAGCAGCCAAGCGGTAGACAGCTCCTACGAGCAGTACTTC
-	TRBV2	many	TRBJ2-4	CASSEAQGAKNIQYF	TGTGCCAGCAGTGAAGCGCAAGGGGCAAAAAACATTCAGTACTTC
-	TRBV7-2	-	TRBJ1-1	CASSSSRLNTEAFF	TGTGCCAGCAGCTCCAGTAGGTTGAACACTGAAGCTTTCTTT
-	TRBV25-1	many	TRBJ1-6	CASRPSSYNSPLHF	TGTGCCAGCCGCCCGTCCTCGTATAATTCACCCCTCCACTTT
-	TRBV5-1	-	TRBJ2-7	CASSLLEGGGSYEQYF	TGCGCCAGCAGCTTGCTGGAGGGAGGGGGCTCCTACGAGCAGTACTTC
TRBD1	TRBV6-5	many	TRBJ1-5	CASSSTGGFNQPQHF	TGTGCCAGCAGTTCGACAGGGGGTTTCAATCAGCCCCAGCATTTT
TRBD1	TRBV5-1	many	TRBJ2-7	CASSLGQGYYEQYF	TGCGCCAGCAGCTTGGGACAGGGCTACTACGAGCAGTACTTC
-	TRBV5-5	many	TRBJ1-1	CASSSTTWNTEAFF	TGTGCCAGCAGCTCGACAACATGGAACACTGAAGCTTTCTTT